The 8 T cell receptor beta chains presented below share a single source sample, sequenced in a study of cytomegalovirus exposure and HLA in healthy donors. The PCR contained 60 Vbeta and 13 Jbeta primers. Generated by immunoSEQ multiplex PCR, the TCRdb table keeps only in-frame clones and is missing some. The sample yields more than 110,000 clones, over 75% seen once. The sequenced sample was PBMCs. The receptors derive from a woman aged 45-65 years in good health and CMV-seropositive.

This clone was found a few times. The chain recombines TRBV29-1 with TRBJ2-3; 9 bases map to TRBD2. V dropped 0 bases and J dropped 4; count of bases not matched to a gene: 11. Germline V gene sequence: CDR1 SQVTM, CDR2 ANQGSEA. This CDR3 is built from 17 residues. The CDR3: CSVEEGAGGGAPDTQYF. In nucleotides, the CDR3 is TGCAGCGTTGAAGAGGGGGCTGGCGGGGGGGCTCCAGATACGCAGTATTTT.

This sequence joins TRBV7-2 and TRBJ1-5; TRBD1 is a possible D gene (5 bases). Looked up from germline, CDR1 is SGHTA and CDR2 is FQGNSA. The CDR3 covers 15 residues. V was cut by 5 bases and J by 1 base, with 12 bases left in between. The CDR3 is CASSLGLSSNQPQHF. The CDR3 region has the DNA TGTGCCAGCAGCCTGGGACTCTCGAGCAATCAGCCCCAGCATTTT.

The genes are TRBV11-2 and TRBJ1-3; the match to TRBD1 covers 8 bases. The germline gives CDR1 SGHAT, CDR2 FQNNGV. CDR3 length: 15 amino acids. V shed 4 bases and J 2 bases; nucleotides not matched to a gene: 4. The CDR3 DNA reads TGTGCCAGCAGCTCACGGACAGGGACTGGAAACACCATATATTTT. This sequence encodes CASSSRTGTGNTIYF.

This sequence joins TRBV5-1 and TRBJ1-1; D is ambiguous. Germline CDR1 SGHRS, CDR2 YFSETQ. The ends were cut back, 7 bases at V and 1 base at J, with 11 bases in the middle. CDR3 size: 13 residues. The CDR3 sequence is CASSNAGNTEAFF. CDR3 coding DNA: TGCGCCAGCTCCAACGCGGGGAACACTGAAGCTTTCTTT.

CDR3 in amino acids: CASYSLTPGDEQYF. CDR3 coding DNA: TGTGCCAGCTACTCTTTAACCCCAGGGGACGAGCAGTACTTC. The chain uses TRBV7-8 and TRBJ2-7; perhaps TRBD1 as D (6 bases). V was trimmed by 8 bases and J by 5 bases, leaving 19 bases between them. This CDR3 is 14 amino acids long. Germline CDR1 and CDR2: SGHVS and FQNEAQ.

The genes are TRBV12-2 and TRBJ1-3; whether TRBD1, the table's D call, matches the DNA was not checked. TRBV12-2 is listed as a pseudogene. The CDR3 contains 21 residues. CDR3 residues: CASRFNHPGQEAYSSGNTIYF. CDR3 nucleotides: TGTGCAAGTCGCTTCAATCACCCCGGACAGGAAGCTTATAGCTCTGGAAACACCATATATTTT.

The V and J genes are TRBV14 and TRBJ1-4, with 7 bases matching TRBD1. V shed 1 base, J shed 4 bases, and the junction held 3 bases outside the gene matches. This CDR3 is 15 amino acids long. Germline V gene sequence: CDR1 SGHDN, CDR2 FVKESK. The CDR3 is CASSQGGQNNEKLFF. CDR3 coding DNA: TGTGCCAGCAGCCAAGGGGGACAGAATAATGAAAAACTGTTTTTT. The whole variable domain, filled in from reference TRBV14 and TRBJ1-4, reads EAGVTQFPSHSVIEKGQTVTLRCDPISGHDNLYWYRRVMGKEIKFLLHFVKESKQDESGMPNNRFLAERTGGTYSTLKVQPAELEDSGVYFCASSQGGQNNEKLFFGSGTQLSVL.

The chain combines TRBV6-6 with TRBJ1-1, with TRBD1 identical over 7 bases. CDR1 MNHNY and CDR2 SVGAGI come from the germline V gene (reference sequence). J gave up 2 bases and V 7 bases, and 10 bases lay outside the gene matches. The CDR3 has 15 amino acids. CDR3 in DNA: TGTGCCAGCACCGATACCGGGACAGACAACACTGAAGCTTTCTTT. Protein sequence: CASTDTGTDNTEAFF.